A selection of T cell receptor beta chains follows, all from one sample in a study of blood T cell repertoires in COVID-19. Produced via immunoSEQ multiplex PCR; TCRdb's table is partial and in-frame only. The sample records under 200,000 clones, around 88% being singletons. The sequenced sample was PBMCs or T cells enriched from blood (not recorded which). These receptors originate from a man aged 35 to 55 with acute COVID-19. CDR3s include the opening cysteine and the closing phenylalanine or tryptophan. D genes are given only for firm matches. Part of the rows lack a size; the others show once, few, many or a class for expanded clones.

cdr3_aa	cdr3_nt	d_call	clone_size	v_call	j_call
CSASVSSGNTIYF	TGCAGTGCTAGTGTGAGCTCTGGAAACACCATATATTTT	.	.	TRBV20-1	TRBJ1-3
CASKTAGSGANVLTF	TGTGCCAGCAAGACAGCCGGCTCTGGGGCCAACGTCCTGACTTTC	.	.	TRBV27	TRBJ2-6
CASSGWTSGEETQYF	TGTGCCAGCAGCGGTTGGACTAGCGGGGAAGAGACCCAGTACTTC	TRBD2	.	TRBV11-2	TRBJ2-5
CASSLGQINEQFF	TGTGCCAGCAGCCTCGGACAGATCAATGAGCAGTTCTTC	.	.	TRBV11-2	TRBJ2-1
CASSYDRGNTIYF	TGTGCCAGCAGTTATGACCGGGGGAACACCATATATTTT	.	.	TRBV6-5	TRBJ1-3
CASSQRGTLDSPLHF	TGCGCCAGCAGCCAGAGAGGGACATTGGACTCACCCCTCCACTTT	.	.	TRBV4-1	TRBJ1-6
CASSEASVNTEAFF	TGTGCCAGCAGTGAAGCCTCAGTGAACACTGAAGCTTTCTTT	.	.	TRBV6-1	TRBJ1-1
CASRGQGWSPLHF	TGTGCCAGCAGAGGACAGGGATGGTCACCCCTCCACTTT	TRBD1	.	TRBV28	TRBJ1-6
CASSQVCGTENNEQFF	TGTGCCAGCAGCCAAGTCTGTGGGACAGAAAACAATGAGCAGTTCTTC	TRBD1	.	TRBV3-1/TRBV3-2	TRBJ2-1
CASSVAHDRDSPLHF	TGTGCCAGCAGCGTAGCACACGACAGGGATTCACCCCTCCACTTT	TRBD1	.	TRBV9	TRBJ1-6
CASRILPSTDTQYF	TGTGCCAGCCGAATTCTACCTAGCACAGATACGCAGTATTTT	.	.	TRBV7-8	TRBJ2-3
CASSQAQNTEAFF	TGCGCCAGCAGCCAAGCCCAGAACACTGAAGCTTTCTTT	.	.	TRBV4-3	TRBJ1-1
CASGRIAGESDTQYF	TGCGCCAGCGGGAGGATAGCGGGAGAGTCAGATACGCAGTATTTT	TRBD2	.	TRBV5-1	TRBJ2-3
CASSEILAKNIQYF	TGTGCCAGCAGTGAGATACTAGCCAAAAACATTCAGTACTTC	.	.	TRBV2	TRBJ2-4
CASRPNPGVGTGELFF	TGTGCCAGCAGGCCAAATCCAGGGGTCGGCACCGGGGAGCTGTTTTTT	.	many	TRBV28	TRBJ2-2
CASTKDRGPETQYF	TGCGCCAGCACCAAAGACAGGGGGCCAGAGACCCAGTACTTC	TRBD1	.	TRBV5-1	TRBJ2-5
CASSAETSGRIPFF	TGTGCCAGCAGCGCCGAAACTAGCGGGAGAATTCCGTTCTTC	TRBD2	.	TRBV7-9	TRBJ2-1
CASRRRDRVLETQYF	TGTGCCAGCAGGCGCCGGGACAGGGTTTTAGAGACCCAGTACTTC	TRBD1	once	TRBV28	TRBJ2-5
CASSQEGLRSSGIYF	TGCGCCAGCAGCCAAGAGGGGCTGAGAAGTAGCGGCATATACTTC	.	.	TRBV4-1	TRBJ2-5
CSASAGATGELFF	TGCAGTGCTAGTGCGGGAGCCACCGGGGAGCTGTTTTTT	TRBD2	.	TRBV20-1	TRBJ2-2
CAIRGGGRGEETQYF	TGTGCCATCAGGGGAGGAGGGAGAGGTGAAGAGACCCAGTACTTC	.	.	TRBV10-3	TRBJ2-5
CSVGKGGMNTEAFF	TGCAGCGTTGGGAAAGGGGGAATGAACACTGAAGCTTTCTTT	.	few	TRBV29-1	TRBJ1-1
CASRQGNTEAFF	TGTGCCAGCAGACAGGGGAACACTGAAGCTTTCTTT	.	.	TRBV27	TRBJ1-1
CASSKDLRTGELFF	TGTGCCAGCAGCAAAGATTTGCGGACCGGGGAGCTGTTTTTT	.	many	TRBV21-1	TRBJ2-2
CASSSTPAGIGNEQYF	TGTGCCAGCAGCTCCACCCCGGCGGGAATAGGGAACGAGCAGTACTTC	.	.	TRBV7-2	TRBJ2-7
CAISAYTTGEETQYF	TGTGCCATCAGTGCCTACACCACAGGGGAAGAGACCCAGTACTTC	TRBD1	.	TRBV10-3	TRBJ2-5
CASTVKGAPRPQHF	TGTGCCAGCACCGTCAAGGGGGCCCCTAGGCCCCAGCATTTT	TRBD1	.	TRBV6-5	TRBJ1-5
CASSWAGDDATQYF	TGTGCCAGCTCGTGGGCGGGAGACGACGCGACCCAGTACTTC	TRBD2	.	TRBV18	TRBJ2-5
CASSAGGEGTGASEAFF	TGCGCCAGCAGCGCGGGGGGAGAGGGGACAGGGGCCTCTGAAGCTTTCTTT	TRBD1	.	TRBV5-1	TRBJ1-1
CASNAGQKYGYTF	TGTGCCAGCAACGCCGGACAGAAGTATGGCTACACCTTC	.	.	TRBV6-6	TRBJ1-2
CASSSFDGGNSGNTIYF	TGTGCCAGCAGCTCCTTCGACGGAGGAAACTCTGGAAACACCATATATTTT	.	.	TRBV7-6	TRBJ1-3
CASSFGTEERGQPQHF	TGTGCCAGCAGCTTCGGGACAGAGGAGCGCGGTCAGCCCCAGCATTTT	TRBD1	.	TRBV7-9	TRBJ1-5
CASSFRDRGLGLGIFEQFF	TGTGCCAGTAGTTTCCGGGACAGGGGGCTTGGACTAGGTATTTTCGAGCAGTTCTTC	TRBD1	.	TRBV19	TRBJ2-1
CASSRTGKNTEAFF	TGTGCCAGCAGCAGGACAGGGAAGAACACTGAAGCTTTCTTT	TRBD1	.	TRBV28	TRBJ1-1
CASSKVAGFGLLEQYF	TGTGCCAGTAGTAAAGTTGCCGGGTTTGGATTGCTCGAGCAGTACTTC	.	.	TRBV19	TRBJ2-7
CASSQGLADVGELFF	TGTGCCAGCAGCCAGGGACTAGCGGATGTCGGGGAGCTGTTTTTT	TRBD2	few	TRBV2	TRBJ2-2
CASSYGRKDYEQYF	TGTGCCAGCAGTTACGGGAGGAAAGACTACGAGCAGTACTTC	.	.	TRBV6-5	TRBJ2-7
CASQRGYNSPLHF	TGTGCCAGCCAGCGGGGGTATAATTCACCCCTCCACTTT	.	.	TRBV7-9	TRBJ1-6
CASTRGDSGNTIYF	TGCGCCAGCACCAGGGGCGACTCTGGAAACACCATATATTTT	.	few	TRBV5-1	TRBJ1-3
CASSHIGQANSYEQYF	TGTGCCAGCAGCCATATTGGGCAGGCGAACTCCTACGAGCAGTACTTC	.	.	TRBV5-5	TRBJ2-7
CASSFDRGYGDTQYF	TGTGCCAGCAGCTTCGACAGGGGGTACGGAGATACGCAGTATTTT	TRBD1	.	TRBV7-9	TRBJ2-3
CASTLPGGTEAFF	TGTGCCAGTACCTTGCCGGGGGGGACTGAAGCTTTCTTT	.	.	TRBV19	TRBJ1-1
CASSFIAVGGSTDTQYF	TGTGCCAGCAGTTTCATAGCGGTCGGGGGAAGCACAGATACGCAGTATTTT	.	.	TRBV28	TRBJ2-3
CASSFRTGYIGYTF	TGTGCCAGCAGCTTTAGGACAGGGTATATCGGCTACACCTTC	TRBD1	.	TRBV7-8	TRBJ1-2